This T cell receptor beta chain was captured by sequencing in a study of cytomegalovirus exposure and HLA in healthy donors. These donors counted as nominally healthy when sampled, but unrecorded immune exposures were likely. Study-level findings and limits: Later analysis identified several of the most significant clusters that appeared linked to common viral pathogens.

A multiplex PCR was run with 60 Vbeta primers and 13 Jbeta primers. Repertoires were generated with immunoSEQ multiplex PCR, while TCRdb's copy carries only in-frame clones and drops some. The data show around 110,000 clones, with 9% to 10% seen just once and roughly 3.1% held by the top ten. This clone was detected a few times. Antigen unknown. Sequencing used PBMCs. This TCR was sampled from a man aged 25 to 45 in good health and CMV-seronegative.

CDR3 bases: TGTGCCAGCGAAGGACAGGGCGTCTATGGCTACACCTTC. Protein: CASEGQGVYGYTF. The chain has TRBV2 and TRBJ1-2, with 8 positions matching TRBD1. Germline CDR1 reads SNHLY; CDR2 reads FYNNEI. After removal of 8 bases from V and 4 bases from J, the junction contained 6 bases not matched to a gene. The CDR3 is 13 amino acids.